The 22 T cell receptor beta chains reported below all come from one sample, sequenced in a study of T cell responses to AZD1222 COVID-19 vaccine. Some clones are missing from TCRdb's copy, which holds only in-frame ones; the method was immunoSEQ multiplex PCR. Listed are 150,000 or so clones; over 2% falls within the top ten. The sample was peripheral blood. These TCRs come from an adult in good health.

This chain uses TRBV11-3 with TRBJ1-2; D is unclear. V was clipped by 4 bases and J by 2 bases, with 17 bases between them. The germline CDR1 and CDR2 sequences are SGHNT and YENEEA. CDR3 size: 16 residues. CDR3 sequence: CASSSTPRAGNYGYTF. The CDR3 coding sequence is TGTGCCAGCAGCTCCACACCTCGGGCAGGCAACTATGGCTACACCTTC.

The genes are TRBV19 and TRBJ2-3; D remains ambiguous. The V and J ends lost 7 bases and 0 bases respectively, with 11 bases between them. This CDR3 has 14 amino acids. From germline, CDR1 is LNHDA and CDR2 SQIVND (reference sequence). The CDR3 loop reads CASNTATSTDTQYF. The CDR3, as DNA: TGTGCCAGTAATACAGCCACTAGCACAGATACGCAGTATTTT.

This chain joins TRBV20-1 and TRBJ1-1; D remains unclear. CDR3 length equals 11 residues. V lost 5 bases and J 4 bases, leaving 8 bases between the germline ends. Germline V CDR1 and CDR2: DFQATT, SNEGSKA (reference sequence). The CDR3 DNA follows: TGCAGTGCTGCCGGCGTCACTGAAGCTTTCTTT. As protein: CSAAGVTEAFF.

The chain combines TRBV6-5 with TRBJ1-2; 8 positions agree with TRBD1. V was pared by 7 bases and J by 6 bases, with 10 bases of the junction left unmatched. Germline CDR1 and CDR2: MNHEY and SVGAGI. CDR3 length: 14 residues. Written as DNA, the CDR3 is TGTGCCAGCACCCCCCTGGACAGGGCCGATGGCTACACCTTC. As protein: CASTPLDRADGYTF.

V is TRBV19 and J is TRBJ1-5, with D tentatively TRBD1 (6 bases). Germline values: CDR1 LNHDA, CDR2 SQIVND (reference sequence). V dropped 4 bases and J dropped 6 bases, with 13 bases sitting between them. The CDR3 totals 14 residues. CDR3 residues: CASSSTGFPQPQHF. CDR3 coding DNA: TGTGCCAGTAGTAGCACAGGGTTCCCTCAGCCCCAGCATTTT.

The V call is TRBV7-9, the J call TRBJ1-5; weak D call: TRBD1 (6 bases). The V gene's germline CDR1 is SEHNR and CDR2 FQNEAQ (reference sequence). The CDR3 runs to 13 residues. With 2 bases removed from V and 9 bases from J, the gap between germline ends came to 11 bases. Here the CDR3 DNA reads TGTGCCAGCAGCTTACAGACGACAGGGCCCCAGCATTTT. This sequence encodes CASSLQTTGPQHF.

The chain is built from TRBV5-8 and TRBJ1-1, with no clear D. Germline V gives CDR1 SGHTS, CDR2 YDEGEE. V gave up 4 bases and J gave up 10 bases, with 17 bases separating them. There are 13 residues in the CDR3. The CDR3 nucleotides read TGTGCCAGCAGCGACATGACGGTTCGGGGAGCTTTCTTT. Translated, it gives CASSDMTVRGAFF.

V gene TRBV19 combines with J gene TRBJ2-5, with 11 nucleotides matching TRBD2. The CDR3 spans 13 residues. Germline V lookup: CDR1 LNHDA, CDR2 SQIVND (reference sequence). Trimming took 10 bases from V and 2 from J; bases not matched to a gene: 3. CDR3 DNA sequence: TGTGCCACTATAGCGGGGGGGCAAGAGACCCAGTACTTC. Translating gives CATIAGGQETQYF.

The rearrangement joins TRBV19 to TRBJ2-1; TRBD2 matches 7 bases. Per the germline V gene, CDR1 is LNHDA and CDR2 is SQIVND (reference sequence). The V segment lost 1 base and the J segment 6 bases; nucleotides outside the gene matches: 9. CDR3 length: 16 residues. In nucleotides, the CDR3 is TGTGCCAGTAGTATAGTTCCTAGCGGTCCGATCAATGAGCAGTTCTTC. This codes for CASSIVPSGPINEQFF. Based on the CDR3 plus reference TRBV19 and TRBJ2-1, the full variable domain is DGGITQSPKYLFRKEGQNVTLSCEQNLNHDAMYWYRQDPGQGLRLIYYSQIVNDFQKGDIAEGYSVSREKKESFPLTVTSAQKNPTAFYLCASSIVPSGPINEQFFGPGTRLTVL.

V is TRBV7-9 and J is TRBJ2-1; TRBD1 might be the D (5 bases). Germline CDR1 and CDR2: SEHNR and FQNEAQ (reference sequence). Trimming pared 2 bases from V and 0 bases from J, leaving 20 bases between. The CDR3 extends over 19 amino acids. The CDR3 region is CASSLPHARATSSYNEQFF. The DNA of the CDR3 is TGTGCCAGCAGCTTACCCCACGCCAGGGCAACGAGCTCCTACAATGAGCAGTTCTTC.

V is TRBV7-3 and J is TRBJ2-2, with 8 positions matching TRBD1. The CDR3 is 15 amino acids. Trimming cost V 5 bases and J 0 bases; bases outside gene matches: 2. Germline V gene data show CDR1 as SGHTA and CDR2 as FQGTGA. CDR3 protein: CASSRTGTNTGELFF. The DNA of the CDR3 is TGTGCCAGCAGCCGGACAGGGACGAACACCGGGGAGCTGTTTTTT.

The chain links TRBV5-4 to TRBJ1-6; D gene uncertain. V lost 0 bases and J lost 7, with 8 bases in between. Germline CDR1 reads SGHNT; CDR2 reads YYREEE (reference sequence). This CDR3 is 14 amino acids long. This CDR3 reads CASSLVYPNSPLHF. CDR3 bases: TGTGCCAGCAGCTTGGTGTATCCGAATTCACCCCTCCACTTT. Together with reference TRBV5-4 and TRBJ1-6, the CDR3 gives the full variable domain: ETGVTQSPTHLIKTRGQQVTLRCSSQSGHNTVSWYQQALGQGPQFIFQYYREEENGRGNFPPRFSGLQFPNYSSELNVNALELDDSALYLCASSLVYPNSPLHFGNGTRLTVT.

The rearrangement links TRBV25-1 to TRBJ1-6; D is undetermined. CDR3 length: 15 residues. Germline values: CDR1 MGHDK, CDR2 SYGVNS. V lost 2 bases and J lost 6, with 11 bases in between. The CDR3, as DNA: TGTGCCAGCAGTGAAGATTGGGCGCCTAATTCACCCCTCCACTTT. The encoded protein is CASSEDWAPNSPLHF.

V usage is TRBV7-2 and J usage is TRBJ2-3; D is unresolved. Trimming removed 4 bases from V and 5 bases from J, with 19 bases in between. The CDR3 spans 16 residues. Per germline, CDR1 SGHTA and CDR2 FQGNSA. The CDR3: CASSSIPSTGRDTQYF. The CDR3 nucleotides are TGTGCCAGCAGCTCCATTCCCTCGACTGGTCGAGATACGCAGTATTTT.

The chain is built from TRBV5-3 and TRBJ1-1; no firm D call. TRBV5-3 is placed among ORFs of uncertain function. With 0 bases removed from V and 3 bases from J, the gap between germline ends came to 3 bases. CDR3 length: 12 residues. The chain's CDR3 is CARSLADTEAFF. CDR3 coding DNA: TGTGCCAGAAGCTTGGCGGACACTGAAGCTTTCTTT.

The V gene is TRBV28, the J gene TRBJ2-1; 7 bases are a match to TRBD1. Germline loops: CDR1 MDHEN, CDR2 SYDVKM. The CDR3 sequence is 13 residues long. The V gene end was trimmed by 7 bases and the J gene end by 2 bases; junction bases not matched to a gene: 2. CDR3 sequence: CASKTGTYNEQFF. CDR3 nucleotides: TGTGCCAGCAAGACAGGGACCTACAATGAGCAGTTCTTC.

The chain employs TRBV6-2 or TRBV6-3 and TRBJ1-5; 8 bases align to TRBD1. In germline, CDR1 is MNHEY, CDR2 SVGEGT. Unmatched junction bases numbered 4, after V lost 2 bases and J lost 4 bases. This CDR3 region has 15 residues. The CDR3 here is CASSYDRGSNQPQHF. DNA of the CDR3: TGTGCCAGCAGTTACGACAGGGGATCGAATCAGCCCCAGCATTTT.

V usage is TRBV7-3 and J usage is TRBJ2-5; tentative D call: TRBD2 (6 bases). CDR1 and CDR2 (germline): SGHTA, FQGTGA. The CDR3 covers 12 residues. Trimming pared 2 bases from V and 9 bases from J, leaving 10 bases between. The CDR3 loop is CASSLDGRSQYF. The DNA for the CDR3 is TGTGCCAGCAGCTTAGACGGGAGATCCCAGTACTTC.

CDR3 amino acids: CSASAWQVGRGAFF. CDR3 sequence (DNA): TGCAGTGCTAGTGCTTGGCAGGTAGGTCGTGGAGCTTTCTTT. The chain links TRBV20-1 to TRBJ1-1; D not certain. The CDR3 covers 14 residues. V shed 3 bases and J shed 10 bases, with 21 bases lying between them. Germline V CDR1 and CDR2: DFQATT, SNEGSKA (reference sequence).

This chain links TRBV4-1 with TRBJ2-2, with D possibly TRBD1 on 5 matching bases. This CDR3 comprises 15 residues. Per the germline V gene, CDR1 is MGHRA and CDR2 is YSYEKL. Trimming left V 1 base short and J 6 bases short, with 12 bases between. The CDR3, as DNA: TGCGCCAGCAGCCAAGTTGGGGCACGGGCCGGGGAGCTGTTTTTT. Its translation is CASSQVGARAGELFF.

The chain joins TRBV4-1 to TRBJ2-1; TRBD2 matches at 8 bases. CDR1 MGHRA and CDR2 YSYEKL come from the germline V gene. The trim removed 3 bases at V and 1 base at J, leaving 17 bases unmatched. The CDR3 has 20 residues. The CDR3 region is CASSHILRRGAPSSYNEQFF. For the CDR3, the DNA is TGCGCCAGCAGCCACATCCTCCGGCGGGGGGCTCCTTCGTCCTACAATGAGCAGTTCTTC.

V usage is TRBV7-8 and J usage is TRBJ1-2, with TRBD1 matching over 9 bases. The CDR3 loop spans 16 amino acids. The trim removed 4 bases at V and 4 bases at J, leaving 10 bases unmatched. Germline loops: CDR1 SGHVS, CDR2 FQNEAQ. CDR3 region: CASSSTGGQTFYGYTF. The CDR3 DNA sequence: TGTGCCAGCAGCTCCACAGGGGGCCAGACCTTCTATGGCTACACCTTC.